This T cell receptor (beta chain) was recovered during a study of blood T cells in healthy people across ages. Study observations and caveats: Getting older went along with TCR beta diversity per million T cells dropping roughly linearly. Long-lived and aged donors differed, with more naive CD4+ cells and higher diversity in the long-lived.

Comment on this clonotype: As yet, its antigen is unknown.

A J-beta primer mix and a sample-barcoded 5' primer were used in a second PCR of roughly 6 to 11 cycles. Every sample returned 2.5 million or more CDR3-containing paired-end reads. TCRdb re-called the 5' RACE reads through MiXCR, storing one row per CDR3 protein. The table shows 1,500,000 or so distinct CDR3 sequences, with approximately 59% occurring only once. The CDR3 runs to 12 residues. V was trimmed by 4 bases and J by 8 bases, leaving 8 bases between them. The germline gives CDR1 LGHNT, CDR2 FRNRAP. Sequencing input: blood. The chain has TRBV12-5 and TRBJ2-2; no clear D gene. This TCR came from a man younger than 30 in good health. The CDR3 loop reads CASGSDGGELFF. For the CDR3, the DNA is TGTGCTAGTGGTTCCGATGGGGGGGAGCTGTTTTTT.